This T cell receptor (beta chain) was retrieved from a study of identical twins. The CDR3 is made up of 15 amino acids. Germline-derived CDR1 and CDR2 are SGHTA and FQGNSA. V was clipped by 2 bases and J by 7 bases, with 12 bases between them. Overall study results and limits: Those out-of-frame alpha sequences shared by twins showed an excess of low generation probability.

In its sample, this clonotype was seen many times. Its antigen is currently unknown. A template switching step contributed a universal primer site, while unique molecular identifiers were present in the cDNA. TCRdb reanalysed the 5' RACE reads using MiXCR and keeps one entry per CDR3 protein. This table holds about 240,000 distinct CDR3 sequences, roughly 10% found once. The receptor's source is a man in his forties or fifties in good health. The material sequenced was memory T cells sorted from blood. The chain couples TRBV7-2 to TRBJ1-6, with D possibly being TRBD1 (6 bases). CDR3 bases: TGTGCCAGCAGCTTACGGCGGGGGGCAAATTCACCCCTCCACTTT. Encoded protein: CASSLRRGANSPLHF.